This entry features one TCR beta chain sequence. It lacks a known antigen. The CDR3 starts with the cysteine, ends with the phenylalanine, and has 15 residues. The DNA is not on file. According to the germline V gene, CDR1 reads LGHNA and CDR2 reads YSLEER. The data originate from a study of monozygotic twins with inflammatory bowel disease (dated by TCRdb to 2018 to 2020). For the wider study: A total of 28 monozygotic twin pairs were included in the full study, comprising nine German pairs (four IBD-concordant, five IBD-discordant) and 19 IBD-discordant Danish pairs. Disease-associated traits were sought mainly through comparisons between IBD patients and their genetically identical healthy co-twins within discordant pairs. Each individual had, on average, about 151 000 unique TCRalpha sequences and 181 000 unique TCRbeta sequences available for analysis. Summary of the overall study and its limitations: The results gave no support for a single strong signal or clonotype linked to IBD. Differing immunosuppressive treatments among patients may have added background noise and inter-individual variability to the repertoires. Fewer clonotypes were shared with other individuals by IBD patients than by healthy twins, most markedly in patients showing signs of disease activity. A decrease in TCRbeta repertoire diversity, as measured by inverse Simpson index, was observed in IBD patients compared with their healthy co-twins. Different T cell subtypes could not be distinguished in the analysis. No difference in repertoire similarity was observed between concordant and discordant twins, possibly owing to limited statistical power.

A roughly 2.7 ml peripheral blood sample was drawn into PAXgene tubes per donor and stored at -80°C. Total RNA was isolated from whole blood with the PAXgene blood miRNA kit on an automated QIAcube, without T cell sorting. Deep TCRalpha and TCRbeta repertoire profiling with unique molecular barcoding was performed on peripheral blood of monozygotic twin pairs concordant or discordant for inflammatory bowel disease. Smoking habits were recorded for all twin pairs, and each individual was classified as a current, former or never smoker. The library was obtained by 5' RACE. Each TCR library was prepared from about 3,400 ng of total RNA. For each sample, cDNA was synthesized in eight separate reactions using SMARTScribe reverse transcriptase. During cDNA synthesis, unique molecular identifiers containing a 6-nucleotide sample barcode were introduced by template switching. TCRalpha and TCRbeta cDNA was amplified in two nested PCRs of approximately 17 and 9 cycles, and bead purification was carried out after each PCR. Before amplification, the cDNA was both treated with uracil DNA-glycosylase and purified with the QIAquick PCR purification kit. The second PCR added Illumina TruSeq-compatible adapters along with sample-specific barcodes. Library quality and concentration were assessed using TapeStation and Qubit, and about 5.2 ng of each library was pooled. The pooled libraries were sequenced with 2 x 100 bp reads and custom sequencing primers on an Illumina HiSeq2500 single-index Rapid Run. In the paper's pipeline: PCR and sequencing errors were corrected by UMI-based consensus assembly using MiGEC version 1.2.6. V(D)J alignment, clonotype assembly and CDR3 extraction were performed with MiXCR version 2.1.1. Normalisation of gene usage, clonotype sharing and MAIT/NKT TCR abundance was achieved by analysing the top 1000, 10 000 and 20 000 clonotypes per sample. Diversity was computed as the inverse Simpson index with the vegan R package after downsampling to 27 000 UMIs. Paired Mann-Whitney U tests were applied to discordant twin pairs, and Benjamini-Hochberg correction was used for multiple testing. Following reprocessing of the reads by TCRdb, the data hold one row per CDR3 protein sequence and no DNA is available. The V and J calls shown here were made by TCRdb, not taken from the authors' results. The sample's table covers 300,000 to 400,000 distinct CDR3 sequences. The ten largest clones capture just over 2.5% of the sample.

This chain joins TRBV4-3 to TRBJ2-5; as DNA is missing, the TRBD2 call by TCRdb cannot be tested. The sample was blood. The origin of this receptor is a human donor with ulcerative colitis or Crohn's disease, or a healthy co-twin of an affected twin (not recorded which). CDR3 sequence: CASSPELAGTQTQYF.